The 23 T cell receptor beta chains in this list originate from one sample, sequenced in a study of OX40 agonist ivuxolimab in advanced cancers. The assay was immunoSEQ multiplex PCR, and TCRdb's table has in-frame clones only and misses some. The table records just over 95,000 clones, roughly 84% of them present only once. The sample here was CD4+ or CD8+ T cells sorted from blood, taken in a trial of the OX40 agonist ivuxolimab. Receptors originate from an adult with an advanced solid tumor such as melanoma, head and neck, liver or kidney cancer.

The rearrangement uses TRBV18 and TRBJ2-5; no clear D gene. The germline gives CDR1 KGHSH, CDR2 LQKENI. Trimming shortened V by 2 bases and J by 3 bases, and 7 bases separated the two germline ends. The CDR3 spans 13 residues. The CDR3 DNA reads TGTGCCAGCTCACCAGGTCAAGAAGAGACCCAGTACTTC. This encodes CASSPGQEETQYF.

The rearrangement joins TRBV4-1 to TRBJ2-1; 7 positions agree with TRBD1. This CDR3 has 18 amino acids. Germline assignment: CDR1 MGHRA and CDR2 YSYEKL. V trimming: 0 bases; J trimming: 2 bases; junction bases outside the gene matches: 10. CDR3 in DNA: TGCGCCAGCAGCCAAGAAGGGGGCTCTGAAAGAGCCTACAATGAGCAGTTCTTC. The encoded protein is CASSQEGGSERAYNEQFF.

CDR3 residues: CASSDTGTSRTSTDTQYF. The CDR3 nucleotides read TGCGCCAGCAGCGATACCGGGACTAGTCGGACTAGCACAGATACGCAGTATTTT. This rearrangement joins TRBV5-1 to TRBJ2-3; 8 bases line up with TRBD2. The CDR3 is made up of 18 amino acids. With 4 bases clipped from V and 0 bases from J, the junction kept 13 bases outside the gene matches. CDR1 SGHRS and CDR2 YFSETQ come from the germline V gene.

This clone has a single count. The V call is TRBV6-5, the J call TRBJ1-5; no clear D gene. The CDR3 has 15 residues. With 5 bases removed from V and 5 bases from J, the gap between germline ends came to 16 bases. In germline, CDR1 is MNHEY, CDR2 SVGAGI. The CDR3 spells CASSPHNADDQPQHF. The CDR3 DNA sequence: TGTGCCAGCAGTCCCCACAATGCAGATGATCAGCCCCAGCATTTT.

This chain connects TRBV28 to TRBJ2-1; D is perhaps TRBD2 (5 bases). CDR3 length: 13 residues. V dropped 7 bases and J dropped 1 base, with 8 bases sitting between them. Looked up from germline, CDR1 is MDHEN and CDR2 is SYDVKM. CDR3 sequence: CASNSGSYNEQFF. Written as DNA, the CDR3 is TGTGCCAGCAACTCGGGGTCCTACAATGAGCAGTTCTTC.

This clone appeared once. The rearrangement joins TRBV6-6 to TRBJ1-6; weak D call: TRBD1 (6 bases). The CDR3 extends over 15 amino acids. The germline V gene encodes CDR1 MNHNY and CDR2 SVGAGI (reference sequence). The V gene lost 10 bases and the J gene lost 5 bases, with 18 bases spanning the gap. The CDR3 nucleotides read TGTGCCACCCGAATAGGGGGAGCAGATAATTCACCCCTCCACTTT. It specifies CATRIGGADNSPLHF.

V and J are TRBV11-3 and TRBJ2-7, with a tentative D call TRBD2 (6 bases). CDR3 length: 13 residues. V was clipped by 5 bases and J by 7 bases, with 15 bases between them. Germline V gives CDR1 SGHNT, CDR2 YENEEA. The CDR3 spells CASSVWEAGEQYF. In DNA, the CDR3 is TGTGCCAGCAGCGTATGGGAGGCGGGGGAGCAGTACTTC.

V gene TRBV7-9 combines with J gene TRBJ1-1, with no clear D. The length of the CDR3 is 18 residues. The germline V gene has CDR1 SEHNR and CDR2 FQNEAQ (reference sequence). The V gene lost 0 bases and the J gene lost 3 bases, with 20 bases spanning the gap. CDR3 protein: CASSLAAGNPFLDTEAFF. The DNA of the CDR3 is TGTGCCAGCAGCTTAGCAGCAGGTAATCCGTTCTTGGACACTGAAGCTTTCTTT.

For the CDR3, the DNA is TGTGCCAGCAGCTGGGGGACTAGCGGCACAGATACGCAGTATTTT. Translating gives CASSWGTSGTDTQYF. V gene TRBV5-6 combines with J gene TRBJ2-3; 10 nucleotides agree with TRBD2. The trim removed 3 bases at V and 1 base at J, leaving 2 bases unmatched. The length of the CDR3 is 15 residues. From germline, CDR1 is SGHDT and CDR2 YYEEEE.

This chain joins TRBV7-9 and TRBJ1-1; 8 bases are shared with TRBD1. The CDR3 sequence is 14 residues long. V shed 6 bases, J shed 4 bases, and the junction held 7 bases outside the gene matches. Germline assignment: CDR1 SEHNR and CDR2 FQNEAQ (reference sequence). Written as DNA, the CDR3 is TGTGCCAGCAGTCCTCACAGGGGGTCCACTGAAGCTTTCTTT. Its translation is CASSPHRGSTEAFF.

V usage is TRBV19 and J usage is TRBJ1-1; 9 bases are a match to TRBD1. The CDR3 has 14 amino acids. Germline lookup yields CDR1 LNHDA and CDR2 SQIVND (reference sequence). J gave up 6 bases and V 6 bases, and 8 bases lay outside the gene matches. The CDR3 loop reads CASRGIDRGAEAFF. CDR3 nucleotides: TGTGCCAGTAGGGGGATCGACAGGGGGGCTGAAGCTTTCTTT.

The rearrangement joins TRBV7-2 to TRBJ2-5, with D uncertain. Germline V lookup: CDR1 SGHTA, CDR2 FQGNSA. CDR3 length: 12 amino acids. The V and J ends lost 4 bases and 4 bases respectively, with 7 bases between them. The CDR3 DNA reads as TGTGCCAGCAGCTCCCCCCTAGAGACCCAGTACTTC. Translation: CASSSPLETQYF.

This clone was detected once. The V call is TRBV27, the J call TRBJ1-4; D remains unclear. The CDR3 runs 14 residues. V shed 3 bases and J shed 8 bases, with 13 bases lying between them. Germline V lookup: CDR1 MNHEY, CDR2 SMNVEV (reference sequence). CDR3 coding DNA: TGTGCCAGCAGTTTGTCGGCTGGTCGGGAAAAACTGTTTTTT. Amino acids: CASSLSAGREKLFF.

The chain carries TRBV11-2 and TRBJ2-7; 7 bases agree with TRBD1. This CDR3 is built from 14 residues. V was pared by 3 bases and J by 2 bases, with 4 bases of the junction left unmatched. Germline V gives CDR1 SGHAT, CDR2 FQNNGV. CDR3 region: CASSFGTATYEQYF. CDR3 sequence (DNA): TGTGCCAGCAGCTTCGGGACAGCTACCTACGAGCAGTACTTC. Full variable domain (remainder filled in from reference TRBV11-2 and TRBJ2-7): EAGVAQSPRYKIIEKRQSVAFWCNPISGHATLYWYQQILGQGPKLLIQFQNNGVVDDSQLPKDRFSAERLKGVDSTLKIQPAKLEDSAVYLCASSFGTATYEQYFGPGTRLTVT.

The chain is built from TRBV2 and TRBJ2-7, with TRBD1 matching 7 bases. V shed 4 bases, J shed 4 bases, and the junction held 7 bases outside the gene matches. The CDR3 contains 14 residues. The V gene's germline CDR1 is SNHLY and CDR2 FYNNEI. The CDR3 here is CASSVQTGLYEQYF. CDR3 DNA sequence: TGTGCCAGCAGTGTGCAGACAGGGTTATACGAGCAGTACTTC.

The chain employs TRBV5-1 and TRBJ2-3; D uncertain. In germline, CDR1 is SGHRS, CDR2 YFSETQ. The ends were cut back, 7 bases at V and 5 bases at J, with 14 bases in the middle. The CDR3 is 13 amino acids. CDR3 protein: CASALNWEDTQYF. In DNA form, the CDR3 reads TGCGCCAGCGCCCTAAATTGGGAAGATACGCAGTATTTT. Full variable domain (rest looked up from reference TRBV5-1 and TRBJ2-3): KAGVTQTPRYLIKTRGQQVTLSCSPISGHRSVSWYQQTPGQGLQFLFEYFSETQRNKGNFPGRFSGRQFSNSRSEMNVSTLELGDSALYLCASALNWEDTQYFGPGTRLTVL.

This clone has just one count. V and J are TRBV5-1 and TRBJ2-3; 7 nucleotides agree with TRBD1. The ends lost 6 bases at V and 0 bases at J; junction bases unmatched: 7. CDR3 length equals 15 residues. CDR1 and CDR2 (germline): SGHRS, YFSETQ. This chain's CDR3 is CASTLGDSSTDTQYF. CDR3 bases: TGCGCCAGCACCCTCGGGGACAGCAGCACAGATACGCAGTATTTT. Based on the CDR3 plus reference TRBV5-1 and TRBJ2-3, the full variable domain is KAGVTQTPRYLIKTRGQQVTLSCSPISGHRSVSWYQQTPGQGLQFLFEYFSETQRNKGNFPGRFSGRQFSNSRSEMNVSTLELGDSALYLCASTLGDSSTDTQYFGPGTRLTVL.

The V and J genes are TRBV6-6 and TRBJ1-4; D is unresolved. The germline V and J ends were trimmed by 2 bases and 0 bases, with 10 bases remaining between them. Germline V CDR1 and CDR2: MNHNY, SVGAGI (reference sequence). This CDR3 comprises 16 residues. CDR3 DNA: TGTGCCAGCAGTTACGAGCCCGCTGCAACTAATGAAAAACTGTTTTTT. Its protein is CASSYEPAATNEKLFF.

V usage is TRBV28 and J usage is TRBJ2-7; no firm D call. Germline CDR1 reads MDHEN; CDR2 reads SYDVKM. The V and J ends lost 8 bases and 9 bases respectively, with 17 bases between them. This CDR3 is built from 12 residues. CDR3 sequence reads: CASHSGPIGQYF. DNA for the CDR3: TGTGCCAGCCACTCTGGCCCAATCGGGCAGTACTTC.

For the CDR3, the DNA is TGTGCCAGCAGCCGAAGGGGTGGCATAACTAATGAAAAACTGTTTTTT. Its protein product is CASSRRGGITNEKLFF. The V and J genes are TRBV7-9 and TRBJ1-4; tentatively, D is TRBD1 (5 bases). Germline-derived CDR1 and CDR2 are SEHNR and FQNEAQ (reference sequence). Between the trimmed V and J ends, which lost 5 bases and 1 base, there was a span of 14 bases. This CDR3 comprises 16 residues.

This chain connects TRBV5-3 to TRBJ2-4; 14 bases map to TRBD2. TRBV5-3 is an ORF, and what it does is uncertain. The CDR3 length is 23 residues. Germline trimming cut 3 bases from V and 1 base from J; bases unmatched to any gene: 21. The CDR3, as DNA: TGTGCCAGAAGCTCCTCTACGAGGACTAGCGGGAGGCCGAATACCACGGCCAAAAACATTCAGTACTTC. It encodes CARSSSTRTSGRPNTTAKNIQYF.

This clone occurred a few times. The V call is TRBV5-1, the J call TRBJ2-5, with no clear D. Trimming shortened V by 0 bases and J by 0 bases, and 3 bases separated the two germline ends. CDR3 length: 13 residues. The germline V gene has CDR1 SGHRS and CDR2 YFSETQ. The CDR3 loop reads CASSLAYQETQYF. DNA for the CDR3: TGCGCCAGCAGCTTGGCGTACCAAGAGACCCAGTACTTC.

This chain links TRBV10-3 with TRBJ1-5, with D possibly matching TRBD1 (5 bases). CDR3 length: 18 residues. CDR1 and CDR2 (germline): ENHRY, SYGVKD. Between the trimmed V and J ends, which lost 2 bases and 5 bases, there was a span of 22 bases. CDR3 bases: TGTGCCATCAGTGAGCCACTAGACCCCGACGGGGGATATCAGCCCCAGCATTTT. Translating it yields CAISEPLDPDGGYQPQHF.